This TCR beta chain derives from a study of cytomegalovirus exposure and HLA in healthy donors. Note on this clone: The antigen remains unidentified.

Amplification used 60 Vbeta primers and 13 Jbeta primers. Sequencing used immunoSEQ multiplex PCR; TCRdb keeps in-frame clones, though not all of them. The sample includes about 200,000 clones, roughly 73% of them seen just once. Study results and caveats: Whilst most TCR sequences proved rare, a subset of public TCRs occurred across many donors. Reports credit the classifier with highly specific, highly sensitive diagnosis of cytomegalovirus status. Later work showed greater clonal expansion in HLA-associated TCR beta chains than in equally common others. The productive fraction for most TCR beta V segments was about 87% or about 30% in an earlier analysis.

The sequence was collected from a woman in her 30s in good health and CMV-seropositive. Sequencing used PBMCs.

The CDR3 loop is CASSLVPPSSGEQYF. CDR3 nucleotides: TGTGCCAGCAGCTTAGTCCCCCCTAGCTCAGGCGAGCAGTACTTC. V is TRBV11-2 and J is TRBJ2-7; possible D gene TRBD2, 5 bases. V shed 1 base and J shed 6 bases, with 16 bases lying between them. The CDR3 length is 15 residues. Germline lookup yields CDR1 SGHAT and CDR2 FQNNGV.